One sample yielded the 14 T cell receptor beta chains listed below, sequenced in a study of low-dose radiotherapy and immunotherapy resistance in tumors. Gene-specific TRAV and TRBV primers were used for first-strand cDNA, covering alpha and beta chains. Over roughly 20 PCR cycles, TCRs were amplified from a constant-region primer and V-primer adapter. TCRdb used MiXCR to reprocess the reads, holding one entry per CDR3 protein. The table lists 60,000 or so distinct CDR3 sequences, around a quarter of them singletons, with under 7% in the top ten. Time point reported: before trial treatment. Sequenced material: PBMCs, taken before treatment. All receptors come from a male donor with rectosigmoid adenocarcinoma.

This clonotype came up many times. The V gene is TRBV12-3 or TRBV12-4, the J gene TRBJ1-6; the match to TRBD1 covers 9 bases. This CDR3 contains 17 residues. V gave up 6 bases and J gave up 0 bases; unmatched junction bases: 6. The CDR3 here is CASRGTGKSSYNSPLHF. In DNA form, the CDR3 reads TGTGCCAGCAGGGGGACAGGGAAGAGCTCCTATAATTCACCCCTCCACTTT.

This clonotype was picked up many times. In DNA form, the CDR3 reads TGTGCCAGCAGTTACGCCCCTACTAAGGACGAGCAGTACTTC. As protein: CASSYAPTKDEQYF. This sequence joins TRBV6-6 and TRBJ2-7; D is uncertain. Germline V lookup: CDR1 MNHNY, CDR2 SVGAGI (reference sequence). The length of the CDR3 is 14 residues. The V end lost 2 bases, the J end lost 5 bases, and 13 bases lay between the germline ends.

This clonotype was detected many times. The CDR3 is CASFAASAVVEGYTF. The CDR3 bases are TGTGCCAGCTTTGCCGCTTCCGCGGTGGTGGAGGGCTACACCTTC. The chain employs TRBV28 and TRBJ1-2; no clear D gene. This CDR3 is 15 amino acids long. In germline, CDR1 is MDHEN, CDR2 SYDVKM. Trimming removed 8 bases from V and 8 bases from J, with 24 bases in between.

This clonotype was counted ten times or more. J is TRBJ2-3 and V is TRBV15, with D maybe TRBD2 (5 bases). Germline V gives CDR1 LNHNV, CDR2 YYDKDF (reference sequence). The CDR3 runs to 14 residues. V lost 7 bases to trimming and J lost 2 bases, with 13 bases between them. The CDR3 DNA sequence: TGTGCCACCACATCGCGGGTTACCACAGATACGCAGTATTTT. Residues: CATTSRVTTDTQYF.

This clonotype was observed at least ten times. V usage is TRBV28 and J usage is TRBJ1-2; D is possibly TRBD1 (5 bases). Germline CDR1 is MDHEN and CDR2 is SYDVKM. V lost 6 bases to trimming and J lost 2 bases, with 10 bases between them. CDR3 length: 13 amino acids. CDR3: CASRRQLNYGYTF. The CDR3 DNA reads TGTGCCAGCAGGCGACAGTTGAACTATGGCTACACCTTC.

As for this clonotype: It is likely a read error: a sequence one base away is far more abundant. CDR3 sequence: CASDRGSYERYF. CDR3 nucleotide sequence: TGCGCCAGCGACAGGGGCTCCTACGAGCGGTACTTC. The genes are TRBV6-2 or TRBV6-3 and TRBJ2-7; 8 nucleotides match TRBD1. This CDR3 has 12 amino acids. The germline V gene encodes CDR1 MNHEY and CDR2 SVGEGT.

This clonotype was observed a few times. V and J are TRBV18 and TRBJ2-2, with TRBD1 matching 9 bases. The length of the CDR3 is 16 residues. J was trimmed by 1 base and V by 0 bases; bases with no gene match: 0. The germline gives CDR1 KGHSH, CDR2 LQKENI. The CDR3 spells CASSPPTGGNTGELFF. For the CDR3, the DNA is TGTGCCAGCTCACCACCGACAGGGGGGAACACCGGGGAGCTGTTTTTT.

This clonotype is medium-sized. The genes are TRBV11-2 and TRBJ2-3; D might be TRBD2 (7 bases). Germline CDR1 and CDR2: SGHAT and FQNNGV. CDR3 length equals 16 residues. The germline V and J ends were trimmed by 5 bases and 7 bases, with 22 bases remaining between them. The chain's CDR3 is CASSPPGGLSGNTQYF. The DNA for the CDR3 is TGTGCCAGCAGCCCCCCGGGGGGCCTCAGCGGGAATACGCAGTATTTT.

This clonotype was detected many times. This chain uses TRBV29-1 with TRBJ1-1; D gene ambiguous. Germline values: CDR1 SQVTM, CDR2 ANQGSEA. The V end was cut by 6 bases, the J end by 3 bases, with 11 bases between. The CDR3 loop spans 12 amino acids. For the CDR3, the DNA is TGCAGCGTCTTGAGGCCAGACACTGAAGCTTTCTTT. Its translation: CSVLRPDTEAFF.

This clonotype was observed many times. The J gene is TRBJ2-7, the V gene TRBV28; no reliable D call. Trimming shortened V by 3 bases and J by 0 bases, and 12 bases separated the two germline ends. The germline CDR1 and CDR2 sequences are MDHEN and SYDVKM. The CDR3 consists of 15 residues. The CDR3 reads CASSFLIGSSYEQYF. CDR3 DNA sequence: TGTGCCAGCAGTTTTCTAATAGGGTCCTCCTACGAGCAGTACTTC.

This clonotype was picked up many times. This chain connects TRBV7-2 to TRBJ2-3; 10 nucleotides agree with TRBD1. The V gene's germline CDR1 is SGHTA and CDR2 FQGNSA. The V and J ends lost 5 bases and 6 bases, in that order; junction bases with no gene match: 8. This CDR3 spans 15 amino acids. CDR3 protein: CASSPTGGAGDTQYF. As DNA, the CDR3 is TGTGCCAGCAGCCCGACAGGGGGCGCAGGGGATACGCAGTATTTT. Full variable domain (rest looked up from reference TRBV7-2 and TRBJ2-3): GAGVSQSPSNKVTEKGKDVELRCDPISGHTALYWYRQSLGQGLEFLIYFQGNSAPDKSGLPSDRFSAERTGGSVSTLTIQRTQQEDSAVYLCASSPTGGAGDTQYFGPGTRLTVL.

Details on this clonotype: A far more abundant clone sits one base away, making this likely a read error. The genes are TRBV2 and TRBJ2-3, with D perhaps matching TRBD2 (6 bases). Germline lookup yields CDR1 SNHLY and CDR2 FYNNEI. CDR3 length: 15 amino acids. Here the CDR3 DNA reads TGTGCCAGCAGGCAGGGCGGGATAAAGGCAGATACGCGGTATTTT. It specifies CASRQGGIKADTRYF. Full variable domain (remainder filled in from reference TRBV2 and TRBJ2-3): EPEVTQTPSHQVTQMGQEVILRCVPISNHLYFYWYRQILGQKVEFLVSFYNNEISEKSEIFDDQFSVERPDGSNFTLKIRSTKLEDSAMYFCASRQGGIKADTRYFGPGTRLTVL.

The sample holds a few counts of this clonotype. This may come from a read error, since a much larger clone is one base off. This chain links TRBV4-3 with TRBJ2-2; 9 positions agree with TRBD1. The CDR3 runs to 15 residues. Germline V gene data show CDR1 as LGHNA and CDR2 as YSLEER. CDR3 loop: CANSRDRGKTGELFF. The CDR3, as DNA: TGCGCCAACAGCCGAGACAGGGGGAAAACCGGGGAGCTGTTTTTT.

This clonotype was observed at least ten times. This chain joins TRBV29-1 and TRBJ2-7, with D possibly being TRBD2 (5 bases). This CDR3 spans 14 amino acids. Trimming stripped 6 bases from V and 0 bases from J, with 15 bases between. Per the germline V gene, CDR1 is SQVTM and CDR2 is ANQGSEA. CDR3 in DNA: TGCAGCGTGAACCAAGGGAGTCACTCCTACGAGCAGTACTTC. Protein: CSVNQGSHSYEQYF.